These 8 T cell receptor beta chains originate from one sample sequenced in a study of cytotoxic CD8 clonotypes in ibrutinib-treated CLL. Repertoires were generated with immunoSEQ multiplex PCR, while TCRdb's copy carries only in-frame clones and drops some. The sample holds about 140,000 clones, around 93% seen once. This specimen was PBMCs, taken after 12 months of ibrutinib treatment. All receptors derive from a human donor with chronic lymphocytic leukemia.

J is TRBJ1-2 and V is TRBV5-5, with D possibly being TRBD1 (5 bases). V was clipped by 5 bases and J by 7 bases, with 18 bases between them. CDR1 is SGHKS and CDR2 is YYEKEE in the germline V gene (reference sequence). The CDR3 sequence is 14 residues long. The CDR3: CASSSGTAVVGYTF. DNA for the CDR3: TGTGCCAGCAGTAGCGGGACGGCGGTCGTTGGCTACACCTTC.

The genes are TRBV12-5 and TRBJ2-1; possibly TRBD2 for D (6 bases). Germline CDR1 is LGHNT and CDR2 is FRNRAP. V lost 1 base, J lost 8 bases, and 9 bases lay in between. This CDR3 is built from 13 residues. The CDR3 nucleotides are TGTGCTAGTGGTTTGGGGAGGGATGATGAGCAGTTCTTC. It specifies CASGLGRDDEQFF.

V usage is TRBV27 and J usage is TRBJ2-3; 15 bases map to TRBD2. Unmatched junction bases numbered 4, after V lost 4 bases and J lost 5 bases. From germline, CDR1 is MNHEY and CDR2 SMNVEV (reference sequence). The CDR3 has 16 amino acids. Here the CDR3 reads CASSWGTSGRKDTQYF. In DNA form, the CDR3 reads TGTGCCAGCAGTTGGGGGACTAGCGGGAGGAAAGATACGCAGTATTTT.

This clone occurred a few times. The V call is TRBV28, the J call TRBJ1-2; TRBD1 matches 8 bases. Germline assignment: CDR1 MDHEN and CDR2 SYDVKM. V was pared by 4 bases and J by 4 bases, with 11 bases of the junction left unmatched. The CDR3 loop spans 16 amino acids. The CDR3 loop is CASSSPDRVVTYGYTF. The CDR3 DNA reads TGTGCCAGCAGTTCCCCGGACAGGGTGGTTACCTATGGCTACACCTTC.

The chain links TRBV5-4 to TRBJ2-1, with D possibly being TRBD1 (5 bases). V gave up 3 bases and J gave up 1 base, with 11 bases separating them. The CDR3 length is 15 residues. CDR1 SGHNT and CDR2 YYREEE come from the germline V gene (reference sequence). This CDR3 is CASSSETDSYNEQFF. Written as DNA, the CDR3 is TGTGCCAGCAGCTCCGAGACAGATTCCTACAATGAGCAGTTCTTC.

V usage is TRBV28 and J usage is TRBJ2-6; possible D gene TRBD2, 5 bases. Trimming removed 3 bases from V and 1 base from J, with 10 bases in between. The CDR3 length is 16 residues. Germline V lookup: CDR1 MDHEN, CDR2 SYDVKM. CDR3 sequence: CASSFGRGSGANVLTF. For the CDR3, the DNA is TGTGCCAGCAGTTTCGGACGGGGATCTGGGGCCAACGTCCTGACTTTC.

This chain uses TRBV7-9 with TRBJ1-5; D is undetermined. CDR1 is SEHNR and CDR2 is FQNEAQ in the germline V gene (reference sequence). Trimming left V 1 base short and J 1 base short, with 8 bases between. CDR3 length: 15 residues. CDR3 in amino acids: CASSLGPRSNQPQHF. CDR3 bases: TGTGCCAGCAGCTTAGGCCCGCGGAGCAATCAGCCCCAGCATTTT.

V and J are TRBV19 and TRBJ1-5, with D maybe TRBD1 (6 bases). This CDR3 is 16 amino acids long. Trimming removed 8 bases at V and 1 base at J, with 18 bases between. In germline, CDR1 is LNHDA, CDR2 SQIVND (reference sequence). CDR3 sequence reads: CASRIGRGASNQPQHF. In nucleotides, the CDR3 is TGTGCCAGTCGAATAGGGAGGGGGGCCAGCAATCAGCCCCAGCATTTT.